The entry below describes one T cell receptor (beta chain). The study assigned cohorts using participant-reported clinical history. Among Cohort 3 donors, those recovered had two negative PCRs, clearance, or symptom resolution. This sample was taken from a study of blood T cell repertoires in COVID-19. Study information: Samples of COVID-19 (acute and convalescent) were obtained from the United States, Italy and Spain. From T cells, B-cell-depleted T cells, or PBMCs came the material, which was cDNA or gDNA.

This CDR3 comprises 14 residues. Clones were read by immunoSEQ multiplex PCR, and TCRdb kept only the in-frame ones, dropping some. The sample carries a few hundred thousand clones, less than 90% recorded once. The rearrangement links TRBV21-1 to TRBJ2-7; the table's D gene call, TRBD2, was not cross checked with the DNA. TRBV21-1 is flagged as a pseudogene. This receptor was identified in a middle-aged woman who had recovered from COVID-19. The source material was PBMCs or T cells enriched from blood (not recorded which). The CDR3 nucleotides read TGTGCCAAGACACTCGGGGAGTCCCCCTACGAGCAGTACGTC. It codes for CAKTLGESPYEQYV.